A few counts support the clone carrying this T cell receptor (beta chain). These data come from a study of naive and memory T cell subsets. After the first PCR, alpha and beta chain libraries were processed separately. This CDR3 comprises 17 residues. Trimming at V came to 1 base and at J to 4 bases, leaving 10 bases not matched to a gene. Germline values: CDR1 MGHRA, CDR2 YSYEKL. Two oligonucleotides, mixed equimolar, formed the beta constant-region primer covering TRBC1 and TRBC2. The ligated cDNA underwent four PCR rounds using SP2 and nested alpha and beta constant-region primers. Via MiXCR, TCRdb re-called the UMI-ligation and nested PCR reads, giving one row per CDR3 protein. Of just over 80,000 distinct CDR3 sequences listed, 9% were seen once; the top ten hold less than 1.5%.

Sequenced input: naive CD8+ T cells from blood. This clonotype originated in a human donor in good health. This chain links TRBV4-1 with TRBJ2-7; 10 bases map to TRBD1. This CDR3 reads CASSQGGPGQGSYEQYF. The CDR3 DNA is TGCGCCAGCAGCCAAGGGGGCCCGGGACAGGGGTCTTACGAGCAGTACTTC.